These 6 T cell receptor beta chains came from one sample sequenced in a study of a mutant IDH1 vaccine in newly diagnosed glioma. Their specific antigens are unknown. The time point is: week 5, during vaccination. The investigators gave 300 ug of mutant IDH1 20-mer peptide in each vaccine dose, together with topical imiquimod. Clones were sequenced by immunoSEQ multiplex PCR, and TCRdb holds only the in-frame ones, with some missing. Altogether about 54,000 clones are present, about 81% being singletons, with the ten largest covering around 3.4%. Specimen: PBMCs, collected from a glioma patient whose treatment included an IDH1 peptide vaccine. The receptors stem from a man aged 30-40 years with glioma.

The V call is TRBV7-9, the J call TRBJ1-2; no firm D call. Trimming took 2 bases from V and 6 from J, leaving 10 bases between them. Germline CDR1 SEHNR, CDR2 FQNEAQ (reference sequence). This CDR3 is built from 13 residues. The CDR3 spells CASSLYREDGYTF. CDR3 nucleotide sequence: TGTGCCAGCAGCTTATACCGGGAGGATGGCTACACCTTC.

This clone was observed a handful of times. This rearrangement joins TRBV5-1 to TRBJ1-2, with a possible D match to TRBD1 (6 bases). The V gene's germline CDR1 is SGHRS and CDR2 YFSETQ. Trimming removed 0 bases from V and 7 bases from J, with 19 bases in between. The CDR3 consists of 16 residues. CDR3 in amino acids: CASSLARGPTGGGYTF. DNA of the CDR3: TGCGCCAGCAGCTTGGCACGGGGGCCGACAGGCGGTGGCTACACCTTC.

Of note for this clone: Other nucleotide sequences in the sample specify the same CDR3. The rearrangement links TRBV15 to TRBJ1-3; D not resolved. The CDR3 loop spans 14 amino acids. Germline assignment: CDR1 LNHNV and CDR2 YYDKDF (reference sequence). Trimming removed 0 bases from V and 4 bases from J, with 7 bases in between. CDR3 sequence (DNA): TGTGCCACCAGCAGAGATCCGGGGGGAAACACCATATATTTT. Amino acid sequence: CATSRDPGGNTIYF.

This clone was recorded once. The rearrangement links TRBV4-1 to TRBJ1-2; D is unresolved. This CDR3 has 17 amino acids. V lost 4 bases and J lost 4, with 22 bases in between. CDR1 and CDR2 from the germline V gene are MGHRA and YSYEKL. CDR3 sequence (DNA): TGCGCCAGCAGCCGCCCTTTATCCGCGGCGGAGAGCTATGGCTACACCTTC. Translation gives CASSRPLSAAESYGYTF.

The chain employs TRBV6-1 and TRBJ2-7, with 10 nucleotides matching TRBD2. In germline, CDR1 is MNHNS, CDR2 SASEGT. The CDR3 sequence is 15 residues long. V gave up 3 bases and J gave up 1 base; unmatched junction bases: 3. CDR3 residues: CASSDRLAGSYEQYF. CDR3 nucleotide sequence: TGTGCCAGCAGTGATCGACTAGCGGGTTCCTACGAGCAGTACTTC.

The V gene is TRBV19, the J gene TRBJ2-4, with 8 bases lining up with TRBD1. The CDR3 sequence is 14 residues long. Germline lookup yields CDR1 LNHDA and CDR2 SQIVND (reference sequence). The trim removed 5 bases at V and 9 bases at J, leaving 9 bases unmatched. For the CDR3, the DNA is TGTGCCAGTAGTCACACAGGGGGTTTCGTCATTCAGTACTTC. Translated: CASSHTGGFVIQYF. Variable domain in full (rest from reference TRBV19 and TRBJ2-4): DGGITQSPKYLFRKEGQNVTLSCEQNLNHDAMYWYRQDPGQGLRLIYYSQIVNDFQKGDIAEGYSVSREKKESFPLTVTSAQKNPTAFYLCASSHTGGFVIQYFGAGTRLSVL.